This T cell receptor (beta chain) is from a study of T cells in Graves' hyperthyroidism and ophthalmopathy. The study, taken as a whole, reports: Blood shared most expanded thyroid clonotypes above 0.001.

Trimming stripped 4 bases from V and 0 bases from J, with 7 bases between. CDR1 and CDR2 from the germline V gene are SQVTM and ANQGSEA. The CDR3 is 13 amino acids. TCR beta CDR3 regions were amplified from RNA transcripts. The TCR CDR3 first-round RT-PCR relied on the HTBI primer set. TCRdb called the multiplex PCR reads again in MiXCR, with one record for every CDR3 protein. The sample consists of approximately 400,000 distinct CDR3 sequences, 25% of them appearing once. In its sample, this clonotype was seen a few times. Its specificity is unknown. What was sequenced was blood. This TCR was sampled from a man in his fifties with Graves' hyperthyroidism. The rearrangement joins TRBV29-1 to TRBJ1-3, with D perhaps TRBD1 (5 bases). For the CDR3, the DNA is TGCAGCGTTGGGGACTTCTCTGGAAACACCATATATTTT. Translated: CSVGDFSGNTIYF.